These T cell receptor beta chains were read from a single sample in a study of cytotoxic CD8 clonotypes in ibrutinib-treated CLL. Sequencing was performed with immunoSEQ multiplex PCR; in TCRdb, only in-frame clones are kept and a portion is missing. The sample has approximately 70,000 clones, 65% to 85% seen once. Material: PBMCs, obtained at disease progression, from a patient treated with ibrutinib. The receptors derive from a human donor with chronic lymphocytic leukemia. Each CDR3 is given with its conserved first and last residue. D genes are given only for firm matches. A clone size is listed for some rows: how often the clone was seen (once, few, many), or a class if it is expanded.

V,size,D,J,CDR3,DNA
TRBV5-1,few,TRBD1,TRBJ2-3,CASSLGTARDTQYF,TGCGCCAGCAGCTTAGGGACAGCTAGAGATACGCAGTATTTT
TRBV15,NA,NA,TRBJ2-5,CATSRGVRGGETQYF,TGTGCCACCAGCAGAGGGGTCAGGGGAGGTGAGACCCAGTACTTC
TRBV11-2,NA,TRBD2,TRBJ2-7,CASSSYGRDSQYF,TGTGCCAGCAGCTCCTATGGGAGGGACTCGCAGTACTTC
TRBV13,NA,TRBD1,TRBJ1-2,CASSLDGQGFVGYTF,TGTGCCAGCAGCTTAGACGGACAGGGCTTTGTCGGCTACACCTTC
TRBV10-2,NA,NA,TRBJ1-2,CASAAGNGGYTF,TGCGCCAGCGCCGCGGGGAACGGTGGCTACACCTTC
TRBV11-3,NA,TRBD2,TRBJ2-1,CASSREGRSWGNEQFF,TGTGCCAGCAGCAGGGAGGGGAGGTCGTGGGGAAATGAGCAGTTCTTC
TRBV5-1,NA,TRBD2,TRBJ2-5,CASSLSLAGAEETQYF,TGCGCCAGCAGCTTGTCGCTCGCGGGAGCCGAAGAGACCCAGTACTTC
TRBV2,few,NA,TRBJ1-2,CARTQDGYGYTF,TGTGCCAGAACCCAGGATGGGTATGGCTACACCTTC
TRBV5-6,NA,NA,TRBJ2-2,CASSSLRTPNTGELFF,TGTGCCAGCAGCTCGCTCCGGACGCCAAACACCGGGGAGCTGTTTTTT
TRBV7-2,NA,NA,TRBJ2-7,CASSLAAQVYEQYF,TGTGCCAGCAGCTTAGCGGCTCAGGTCTACGAGCAGTACTTC
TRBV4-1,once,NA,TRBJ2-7,CASSYRDLSYEQYF,TGCGCCAGCAGCTACCGGGACTTGTCCTACGAGCAGTACTTC
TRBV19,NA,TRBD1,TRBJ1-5,CASRPAGQENQPQHF,TGTGCCAGCCGACCCGCGGGACAGGAGAATCAGCCCCAGCATTTT
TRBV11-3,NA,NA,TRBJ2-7,CASSPGTNDEQYF,TGTGCCAGCAGCCCCGGGACGAATGACGAGCAGTACTTC
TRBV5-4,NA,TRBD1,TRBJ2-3,CASGISDRADTQYF,TGTGCCAGCGGGATATCGGACAGGGCCGATACGCAGTATTTT
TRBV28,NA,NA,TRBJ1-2,CASSSRWLYTF,TGTGCCAGCAGTTCCCGGTGGCTCTACACCTTC
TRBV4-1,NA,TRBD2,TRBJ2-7,CASSQLAGGPYEQYF,TGCGCCAGCAGCCAACTAGCGGGAGGGCCTTACGAGCAGTACTTC